These 27 T cell receptor beta chains came from one sample sequenced in a study of blood T cell repertoires in COVID-19 (dated by TCRdb to about 2020). Receptor libraries were prepared by the immunoSEQ multiplex PCR assay. TCRdb limited this immuneACCESS table to in-frame rearrangements with V and J called. A share of clones is missing; checked studies link under half to unresolved V genes, and the rest is unexplained. The sample table shows about 58,000 clones, and roughly three quarters are seen once. Of the sample, 32% falls within the top ten clones. Sequencing was carried out using peripheral blood. These receptors all stem from a human donor in a cohort sampled during active COVID-19.

This clone came up a few times. This rearrangement joins TRBV2 to TRBJ2-7; 13 nucleotides agree with TRBD2. Germline V gives CDR1 SNHLY, CDR2 FYNNEI. This CDR3 comprises 14 residues. V lost 6 bases and J lost 7; bases outside the gene matches: 6. The DNA for the CDR3 is TGTGCCAGCAGGCCACTAGCGGGAGGGCGAGAGCAGTACTTC. It is translated as CASRPLAGGREQYF.

The chain has TRBV5-5 and TRBJ1-2, with 12 positions matching TRBD1. CDR1 is SGHKS, CDR2 YYEKEE, per germline (reference sequence). The CDR3 has 15 amino acids. J was trimmed by 7 bases and V by 3 bases; bases with no gene match: 7. CDR3 amino acids: CASSWGTGGFGGYTF. The CDR3 nucleotides are TGTGCCAGCAGCTGGGGGACAGGGGGCTTTGGTGGCTACACCTTC.

This rearrangement joins TRBV6-5 to TRBJ2-7, with D unresolved. The CDR3 loop spans 12 amino acids. Germline loops: CDR1 MNHEY, CDR2 SVGAGI. V lost 7 bases and J lost 2, with 9 bases in between. The CDR3 loop reads CASIVNTYEQYF. The CDR3, as DNA: TGTGCCAGCATAGTGAATACCTACGAGCAGTACTTC.

The gene calls are TRBV28 and TRBJ2-1; 12 nucleotides line up with TRBD2. The CDR3 sequence is 15 residues long. Germline assignment: CDR1 MDHEN and CDR2 SYDVKM. Unmatched junction bases numbered 3, after V lost 2 bases and J lost 7 bases. CDR3 region: CASSLLAGGRNEQFF. The CDR3 DNA follows: TGTGCCAGCAGTTTACTAGCGGGAGGGCGGAATGAGCAGTTCTTC.

Only one count was recorded for this clone. The rearrangement links TRBV6-5 to TRBJ1-3; the match to TRBD1 covers 7 bases. The CDR3 is 14 amino acids. Germline values: CDR1 MNHEY, CDR2 SVGAGI. The J segment lost 1 base and the V segment lost 6 bases, leaving 3 bases of the junction unmatched. The CDR3 is CASRLGQSGNTIYF. CDR3 nucleotide sequence: TGTGCCAGCAGGCTGGGACAGTCTGGAAACACCATATATTTT.

This chain uses TRBV5-8 with TRBJ2-5; D may be TRBD2 (5 bases). The germline V gene has CDR1 SGHTS and CDR2 YDEGEE. The CDR3 consists of 14 residues. V was cut by 0 bases and J by 1 base, with 7 bases left in between. This CDR3 is CASSLGGIQETQYF. The CDR3 region has the DNA TGTGCCAGCAGCTTGGGAGGGATCCAAGAGACCCAGTACTTC. Complete variable domain (other parts from reference TRBV5-8 and TRBJ2-5): EAGVTQSPTHLIKTRGQQATLRCSPISGHTSVYWYQQALGLGLQFLLWYDEGEERNRGNFPPRFSGRQFPNYSSELNVNALELEDSALYLCASSLGGIQETQYFGPGTRLLVL.

The chain has TRBV7-9 and TRBJ2-7, with D maybe TRBD2 (5 bases). This CDR3 has 14 residues. With 3 bases removed from V and 4 bases from J, the gap between germline ends came to 13 bases. Germline V lookup: CDR1 SEHNR, CDR2 FQNEAQ (reference sequence). Here the CDR3 DNA reads TGTGCCAGCAGCTTTCCAGGACTTGGGTACGAGCAGTACTTC. Protein sequence: CASSFPGLGYEQYF. The full variable domain, with the rest looked up from reference TRBV7-9 and TRBJ2-7, is DTGVSQNPRHKITKRGQNVTFRCDPISEHNRLYWYRQTLGQGPEFLTYFQNEAQLEKSRLLSDRFSAERPKGSFSTLEIQRTEQGDSAMYLCASSFPGLGYEQYFGPGTRLTVT.

V gene TRBV4-1 combines with J gene TRBJ2-5; 8 nucleotides align to TRBD1. Per the germline V gene, CDR1 is MGHRA and CDR2 is YSYEKL. The CDR3 contains 14 residues. With V trimmed by 2 bases and J by 4 bases, 3 bases remained unmatched. This chain's CDR3 is CASSQTGGRETQYF. CDR3 nucleotides: TGCGCCAGCAGCCAAACAGGGGGGAGAGAGACCCAGTACTTC.

The chain couples TRBV27 to TRBJ1-6; the match to TRBD1 covers 7 bases. V trimming: 4 bases; J trimming: 1 base; junction bases outside the gene matches: 4. Germline CDR1 and CDR2: MNHEY and SMNVEV (reference sequence). The CDR3 has 16 amino acids. The DNA for the CDR3 is TGTGCCAGCAGTTCCGGGACAGTTTCCTATAATTCACCCCTCCACTTT. This codes for CASSSGTVSYNSPLHF.

This chain uses TRBV7-9 with TRBJ1-2; 7 bases are a match to TRBD1. The germline CDR1 and CDR2 sequences are SEHNR and FQNEAQ (reference sequence). There are 12 residues in the CDR3. V shed 5 bases, J shed 6 bases, and the junction held 3 bases outside the gene matches. The CDR3 sequence is CASSKGTDGYTF. The CDR3 bases are TGTGCCAGCAGCAAAGGGACAGATGGCTACACCTTC. Drawing the rest from reference TRBV7-9 and TRBJ1-2, the complete variable domain is DTGVSQNPRHKITKRGQNVTFRCDPISEHNRLYWYRQTLGQGPEFLTYFQNEAQLEKSRLLSDRFSAERPKGSFSTLEIQRTEQGDSAMYLCASSKGTDGYTFGSGTRLTVV.

Ten or more counts support this clone. The chain carries TRBV29-1 and TRBJ2-4, with 9 nucleotides matching TRBD1. The germline gives CDR1 SQVTM, CDR2 ANQGSEA. Germline trimming cut 5 bases from V and 11 bases from J; bases unmatched to any gene: 7. The length of the CDR3 is 12 residues. In nucleotides, the CDR3 is TGCAGCGTTACCGGGACAGGGACTCTTCAGTACTTC. Translation: CSVTGTGTLQYF.

This clone showed up just a few times. The V call is TRBV28, the J call TRBJ1-1; the match to TRBD1 covers 8 bases. Unmatched junction bases numbered 5, after V lost 4 bases and J lost 10 bases. CDR1 and CDR2 from the germline V gene are MDHEN and SYDVKM. This CDR3 comprises 12 residues. Here the CDR3 DNA reads TGTGCCAGCAGTTCGACAGGGACAGGAGCTTTCTTT. This encodes CASSSTGTGAFF.

This clone was recorded once. The CDR3 coding sequence is TGTGCCAGCAGCGTTGCTCAGGGTCCCTCTGGAAACACCATATATTTT. Amino acid sequence: CASSVAQGPSGNTIYF. The V and J genes are TRBV9 and TRBJ1-3, with D perhaps TRBD1 (5 bases). CDR1 is SGDLS, CDR2 YYNGEE, per germline. The CDR3 has 16 residues. The germline V and J ends were trimmed by 2 bases and 0 bases, with 12 bases remaining between them.

This chain joins TRBV9 and TRBJ2-5; TRBD2 matches 7 bases. The CDR3 runs to 16 residues. Per the germline V gene, CDR1 is SGDLS and CDR2 is YYNGEE. Losses at the gene ends were 0 bases for V and 2 bases for J; bases not matched to a gene: 7. The CDR3 DNA reads as TGTGCCAGCAGCGTAGGGGGGAGCGGGGTACAAGAGACCCAGTACTTC. Translating gives CASSVGGSGVQETQYF.

This clone was seen once. The V and J genes are TRBV6-5 and TRBJ2-4, with 7 bases fitting TRBD1. CDR3 length: 15 residues. Germline lookup yields CDR1 MNHEY and CDR2 SVGAGI. With V trimmed by 6 bases and J by 3 bases, 8 bases remained unmatched. CDR3 nucleotide sequence: TGTGCCAGCAGCCGACAGGGCGAAGGCAAAAACATTCAGTACTTC. Translation: CASSRQGEGKNIQYF.

This clone has more than one count but fewer than ten. The chain recombines TRBV13 with TRBJ2-1, with TRBD2 matching over 9 bases. V shed 6 bases and J 6 bases; nucleotides not matched to a gene: 9. The CDR3 loop spans 15 amino acids. In germline, CDR1 is PRHDT, CDR2 FYEKMQ (reference sequence). CDR3 bases: TGTGCCAGCAGGCTTACGGGACTAGCATCCAATGAGCAGTTCTTC. Its translation is CASRLTGLASNEQFF.

The genes are TRBV7-2 and TRBJ2-5, with a possible D match to TRBD2 (6 bases). There are 15 residues in the CDR3. V was cut by 2 bases and J by 3 bases, with 13 bases left in between. Germline V lookup: CDR1 SGHTA, CDR2 FQGNSA. The CDR3 here is CASSLRGWGEETQYF. CDR3 nucleotides: TGTGCCAGCAGCTTACGGGGATGGGGGGAAGAGACCCAGTACTTC.

The V gene is TRBV4-3, the J gene TRBJ1-5, with D tentatively TRBD1 (5 bases). V lost 0 bases and J 3 bases, leaving 9 bases between the germline ends. The germline V gene has CDR1 LGHNA and CDR2 YSLEER. CDR3 length equals 15 residues. CDR3 sequence reads: CASSQEPTANQPQHF. The CDR3 bases are TGCGCCAGCAGCCAAGAACCGACAGCCAATCAGCCCCAGCATTTT.

A few counts support this clone. This chain joins TRBV19 and TRBJ1-5; 9 bases line up with TRBD1. Trimming took 7 bases from V and 6 from J; bases not matched to a gene: 10. The length of the CDR3 is 15 residues. Germline V gene lookup returns CDR1 LNHDA and CDR2 SQIVND (reference sequence). The CDR3 protein is CASNVRTGVGQPQHF. In DNA form, the CDR3 reads TGTGCCAGTAACGTTAGGACAGGGGTTGGTCAGCCCCAGCATTTT.

This clone showed up just a few times. The CDR3 is CASSRPMAGGNEQFF. The CDR3 DNA is TGTGCCAGCAGCCGGCCAATGGCAGGGGGCAATGAGCAGTTCTTC. The V call is TRBV7-9, the J call TRBJ2-1; 7 bases agree with TRBD1. Germline V gives CDR1 SEHNR, CDR2 FQNEAQ (reference sequence). The CDR3 runs 15 residues. Losses at the gene ends were 5 bases for V and 6 bases for J; bases not matched to a gene: 10. The full variable domain, rest sourced from reference TRBV7-9 and TRBJ2-1, is DTGVSQNPRHKITKRGQNVTFRCDPISEHNRLYWYRQTLGQGPEFLTYFQNEAQLEKSRLLSDRFSAERPKGSFSTLEIQRTEQGDSAMYLCASSRPMAGGNEQFFGPGTRLTVL.

The chain joins TRBV6-5 to TRBJ1-2, with 10 bases lining up with TRBD1. The CDR3 covers 13 residues. V was clipped by 6 bases and J by 3 bases; unmatched bases: 1. Germline loops: CDR1 MNHEY, CDR2 SVGAGI. Written as DNA, the CDR3 is TGTGCCAGCAGGACAGGGGGCTACTATGGCTACACCTTC. Its translation: CASRTGGYYGYTF.

The rearrangement links TRBV7-2 to TRBJ2-2; 9 nucleotides line up with TRBD1. CDR1 is SGHTA, CDR2 FQGNSA, per germline. V lost 5 bases, J lost 1 base, and 2 bases stayed unmatched. The CDR3 sequence is 15 residues long. CDR3 residues: CASSPGQGNTGELFF. CDR3 DNA: TGTGCCAGCAGCCCGGGACAGGGGAACACCGGGGAGCTGTTTTTT.

The V call is TRBV5-1, the J call TRBJ2-7, with TRBD2 matching over 9 bases. Germline-derived CDR1 and CDR2 are SGHRS and YFSETQ. The length of the CDR3 is 16 residues. The junction had 6 bases not matched to a gene; V was cut back by 0 bases and J by 2 bases. The CDR3 loop is CASSLGDSGRTYEQYF. The CDR3 DNA reads as TGCGCCAGCAGCTTGGGGGACAGCGGGAGGACCTACGAGCAGTACTTC.

The chain recombines TRBV3-1 (or the pseudogene TRBV3-2) with TRBJ2-1, with D tentatively TRBD1 (7 bases). Germline lookup yields CDR1 LGHDT and CDR2 YNNKEL (reference sequence). This CDR3 is 13 amino acids long. Trimming removed 3 bases from V and 10 bases from J, with 13 bases in between. The CDR3 sequence is CASSHPSGGEQFF. The CDR3, as DNA: TGTGCCAGCAGCCACCCCTCAGGGGGGGAGCAGTTCTTC.

This clone came up once. DNA for the CDR3: TGTGCCAGCTCGACAGAAATGAACACTGAAGCTTTCTTT. It is translated as CASSTEMNTEAFF. V gene TRBV18 combines with J gene TRBJ1-1; weak D call: TRBD1 (5 bases). This CDR3 region has 13 residues. The V gene's germline CDR1 is KGHSH and CDR2 LQKENI. The V and J ends lost 6 bases and 0 bases respectively, with 8 bases between them.

The chain carries TRBV18 and TRBJ2-7; TRBD1 matches 9 bases. With V trimmed by 2 bases and J by 1 base, 6 bases remained unmatched. CDR1 is KGHSH and CDR2 is LQKENI in the germline V gene. The CDR3 totals 16 residues. The CDR3 region has the DNA TGTGCCAGCTCACCAGGGCGGGACAGGGCATCCTACGAGCAGTACTTC. Its protein product is CASSPGRDRASYEQYF.

This clone was seen many times. The chain combines TRBV19 with TRBJ2-3, with 12 positions matching TRBD2. Germline V lookup: CDR1 LNHDA, CDR2 SQIVND (reference sequence). With V trimmed by 8 bases and J by 5 bases, 8 bases remained unmatched. The CDR3 is 15 residues long. The CDR3 bases are TGTGCCAGTGCTCTAGCGGGGGGGCCAGGAGATACGCAGTATTTT. This sequence encodes CASALAGGPGDTQYF.